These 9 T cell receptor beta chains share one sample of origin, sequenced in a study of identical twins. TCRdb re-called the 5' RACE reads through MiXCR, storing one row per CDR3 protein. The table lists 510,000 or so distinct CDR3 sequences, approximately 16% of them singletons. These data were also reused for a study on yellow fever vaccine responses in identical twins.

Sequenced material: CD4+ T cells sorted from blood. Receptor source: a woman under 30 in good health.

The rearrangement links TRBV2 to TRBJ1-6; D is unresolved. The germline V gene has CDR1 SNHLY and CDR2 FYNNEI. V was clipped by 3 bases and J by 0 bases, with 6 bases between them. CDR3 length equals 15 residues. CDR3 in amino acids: CASSELSSYNSPLHF. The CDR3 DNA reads TGTGCCAGCAGTGAGCTGAGCTCCTATAATTCACCCCTCCACTTT.

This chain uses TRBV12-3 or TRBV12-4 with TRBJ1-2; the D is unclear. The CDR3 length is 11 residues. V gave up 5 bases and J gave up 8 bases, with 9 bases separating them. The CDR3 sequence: CASSPVGGYTF. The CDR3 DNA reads TGTGCCAGCAGTCCCGTGGGGGGCTACACCTTC.

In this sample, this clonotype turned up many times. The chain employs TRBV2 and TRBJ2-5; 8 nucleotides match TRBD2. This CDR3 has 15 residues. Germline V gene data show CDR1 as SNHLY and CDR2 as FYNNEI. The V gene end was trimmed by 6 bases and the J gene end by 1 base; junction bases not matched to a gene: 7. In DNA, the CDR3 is TGTGCCAGCAGGGCCCAGGGACTAGGCCAAGAGACCCAGTACTTC. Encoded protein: CASRAQGLGQETQYF.

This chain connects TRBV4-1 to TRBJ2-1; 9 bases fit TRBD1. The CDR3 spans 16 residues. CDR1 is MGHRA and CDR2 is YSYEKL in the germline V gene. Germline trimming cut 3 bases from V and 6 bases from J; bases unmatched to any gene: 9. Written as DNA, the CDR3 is TGCGCCAGCAGCCAGCCCGGACAGGGGTTAAGCAATGAGCAGTTCTTC. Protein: CASSQPGQGLSNEQFF.

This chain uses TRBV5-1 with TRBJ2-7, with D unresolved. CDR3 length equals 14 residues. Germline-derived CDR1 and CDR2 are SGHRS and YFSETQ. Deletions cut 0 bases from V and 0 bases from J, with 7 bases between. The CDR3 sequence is CASSLEGASYEQYF. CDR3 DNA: TGCGCCAGCAGCTTGGAAGGAGCCTCCTACGAGCAGTACTTC.

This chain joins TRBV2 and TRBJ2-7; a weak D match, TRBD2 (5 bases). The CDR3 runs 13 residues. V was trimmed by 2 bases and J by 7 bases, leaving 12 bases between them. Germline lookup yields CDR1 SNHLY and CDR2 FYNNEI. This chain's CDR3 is CASSENSPGEQYF. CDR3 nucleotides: TGTGCCAGCAGTGAAAACAGTCCGGGGGAGCAGTACTTC.

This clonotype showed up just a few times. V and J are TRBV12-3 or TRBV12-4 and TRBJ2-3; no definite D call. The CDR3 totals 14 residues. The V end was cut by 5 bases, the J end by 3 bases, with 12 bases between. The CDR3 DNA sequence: TGTGCCAGCAGTACCATAACAAGGACAGATACGCAGTATTTT. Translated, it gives CASSTITRTDTQYF.

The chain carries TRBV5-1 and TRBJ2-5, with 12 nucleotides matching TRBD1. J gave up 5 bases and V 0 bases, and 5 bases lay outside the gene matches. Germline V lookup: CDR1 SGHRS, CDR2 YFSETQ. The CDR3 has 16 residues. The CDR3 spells CASSLAGQGARETQYF. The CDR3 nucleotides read TGCGCCAGCAGCTTGGCGGGACAGGGGGCGCGTGAGACCCAGTACTTC.

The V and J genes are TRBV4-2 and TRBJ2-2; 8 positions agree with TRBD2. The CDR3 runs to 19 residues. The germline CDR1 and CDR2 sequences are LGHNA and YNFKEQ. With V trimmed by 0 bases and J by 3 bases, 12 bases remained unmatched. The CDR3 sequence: CASSQERRRGAAYTGELFF. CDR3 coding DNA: TGTGCCAGCAGCCAAGAACGGCGGCGGGGGGCCGCTTACACCGGGGAGCTGTTTTTT.